This T cell receptor beta chain was documented in a study of T cells in Graves' hyperthyroidism and ophthalmopathy. With 2 bases clipped from V and 8 bases from J, the junction kept 5 bases outside the gene matches. CDR3 length: 15 amino acids. Germline V CDR1 and CDR2: SGDLS, YYNGEE. Comment on this clonotype: What it recognizes is unknown.

From RNA transcripts, TCR beta CDR3 regions were amplified. HTBI primers were the set used in a first-round RT-PCR of the TCR CDR3. TCRdb ran MiXCR on the multiplex PCR reads and lists one entry per CDR3 protein. The table lists hundreds of thousands of distinct CDR3 sequences, approximately 15% of them singletons, with approximately 8% in the top ten. Orbital computed tomography, thyroid ultrasound, serum thyroxine and TRAb, and clinical symptoms together informed the diagnoses. Fresh 10 ml peripheral blood yielded PBMCs. Whole-study findings and limits: Also found in blood were most expanded thyroid clonotypes above 0.001. Median prediction lead before ophthalmopathy onset was six to eight months with the model.

Sequencing used blood. The chain employs TRBV9 and TRBJ2-1, with TRBD2 matching 12 bases. The sequence was obtained from a woman aged 18-29 years with Graves' hyperthyroidism. CDR3 sequence: CASSVTSGSFDEQFF. In DNA, the CDR3 is TGTGCCAGCAGCGTGACTAGCGGGAGTTTCGATGAGCAGTTCTTC. Full variable domain (missing parts from reference TRBV9 and TRBJ2-1): DSGVTQTPKHLITATGQRVTLRCSPRSGDLSVYWYQQSLDQGLQFLIQYYNGEERAKGNILERFSAQQFPDLHSELNLSSLELGDSALYFCASSVTSGSFDEQFFGPGTRLTVL.